This T cell receptor (beta chain) came from a study of lymphopenia after photon versus proton radiotherapy. The germline CDR1 and CDR2 sequences are LNHNV and YYDKDF (reference sequence). J gave up 2 bases and V 1 base, and 8 bases lay outside the gene matches. There are 16 residues in the CDR3. Method: immunoSEQ multiplex PCR; TCRdb's copy keeps in-frame clones and lacks some. This repertoire shows 55,000 to 75,000 clones, roughly 91% found once; its top ten account for about 3%. Study findings and constraints: Only patients who died were analyzed for survival; proton advantage is unproven. A bigger post-nadir fall in TCR diversity correlated inversely with survival time in deceased patients. Under photons, naive T cells and diversity fell while effector/memory populations rose. After the lymphocyte nadir, photon-treated repertoires showed oligoclonal expansion, especially of CD8+ Temra cells.

Worth noting for this clone: Its antigen remains unidentified.

The sequenced sample was peripheral blood, obtained from a patient treated with photon-based radiotherapy. This receptor was obtained from a woman between 65 and 79 years old with pancreatic cancer. This chain joins TRBV15 and TRBJ2-7, with 7 bases fitting TRBD2. As DNA, the CDR3 is TGTGCCACCAGCAGAGGGAAGCGGGAAGGCGCCTACGAGCAGTACTTC. Protein sequence: CATSRGKREGAYEQYF.